Listed here are 3 T cell receptor beta chains from one sample, sequenced in a study of blood T cells in healthy people across ages. A second PCR of 7 to 11 cycles used a sample-barcoded 5' primer and a J-beta primer mix. TCRdb re-called the 5' RACE reads with MiXCR, one entry per CDR3 protein. This table holds 1.2 million to 1.5 million distinct CDR3 sequences, roughly 64% found once. The sequencing sample was made of blood. The receptor source for this set is a man aged 18 to 29 in good health.

This sequence joins TRBV11-2 and TRBJ2-7; D might be TRBD1 (5 bases). The CDR3 covers 13 residues. The V gene lost 5 bases and the J gene lost 2 bases, with 10 bases spanning the gap. Germline CDR1 is SGHAT and CDR2 is FQNNGV. The CDR3 DNA reads TGTGCCAGCAGCACGGACACCCCCTACGAGCAGTACTTC. This encodes CASSTDTPYEQYF.

V is TRBV4-1 and J is TRBJ2-2, with unresolved D. CDR3 length equals 19 residues. V lost 0 bases, J lost 6 bases, and 23 bases lay in between. Germline loops: CDR1 MGHRA, CDR2 YSYEKL. CDR3 sequence: CASSQERASLGKDAGELFF. The CDR3 region has the DNA TGCGCCAGCAGCCAAGAACGCGCGTCCTTAGGAAAAGATGCCGGGGAGCTGTTTTTT.

This sequence joins TRBV6-2 or TRBV6-3 and TRBJ2-1; no reliable D call. The assigned J gene may be wrong: the sequence end matches TRBJ2-7 better. The CDR3 runs 14 residues. Germline loops: CDR1 MNHEY, CDR2 SVGEGT. The CDR3 coding sequence is TGTGCCAGCAGTTATGCAGTAGGCAACTACGAGCAGTACTTC. It is translated as CASSYAVGNYEQYF.